This T cell receptor beta chain originates from a study of shared clonotypes between healthy human individuals (dated by TCRdb to the early 2020s). Turning to the overall study: The cohort comprised two women and three men aged 18 to 49 years. Different laboratories and diverse techniques were used to prepare libraries and sequence TCR repertoires, to increase sequencing depth and limit assay-specific biases. For each donor, CD4 naive and CD4 memory were each run on three plates, CD8 naive on two plates, and CD8 memory on one plate. Each donor's leukapheresis produced roughly between roughly 0.9 and 9 billion PBMCs. The study deeply sequenced blood TCR repertoires of five healthy adults to estimate repertoire size and the extent of clonotype sharing between individuals.

Note on this clone: What this receptor recognizes is not known. Qualities for individual bases were not recorded, and no much larger clone is one base off.

TCR CDR3 regions were amplified from genomic DNA by multiplex PCR using the deep immunoSEQ assay. Extracted genomic DNA from each cell subset was spread evenly across all wells of several immunoSEQ 96-well plates, with each plate serving as a replicate. For sorted subsets, each replicate PCR was loaded with 200 ng genomic DNA, equivalent to 25,000 to 35,000 T cell genomes. The purified libraries were quantified using a Qubit 3.0 fluorometer, sized with a Bioanalyzer 2100, and then quantified again using the KAPA Library Quantification kit. A separate single-read 150-cycle Illumina NextSeq 550 flow cell was used to sequence each immunoSEQ 96-well plate. Per the authors' processing: Because the immunoSEQ output included only junctional sequences and no quality scores, the filtering could not be the same as the filtering used for full-length reads. To assign V/J genes and CDR3, sequences were annotated using PyIR, a Python wrapper for IgBLAST v1.9, with IMGT germline references. Reads were removed for weak V/J assignments (E-value above 1e-6), missing CDR3, stop codons, out-of-frame junctions, or ambiguous translated residues. V3J clonotypes were defined as sequences sharing the same inferred V gene, J gene, and CDR3 amino acid sequence. Percentage overlap between repertoires was computed as shared unique clonotypes divided by the size of the smaller repertoire. Repertoire richness was assessed with RTK rarefaction, the Chao1 estimator, and Recon v2.1 estimates of unobserved clonotypes. For all TCRbeta clonotypes obtained by the gDNA method from a few donors, generation probabilities were computed with OLGA. Held by TCRdb, this immuneACCESS table contains in-frame sequences only and omits some clones. Under half of the omission traces to an unresolved V gene where checked; the cause of the rest is unknown. That table supplies the V and J calls and clone size; D and trimming were determined from the DNA. This sample comprises 550,000 to 750,000 clones, around 95% of them detected only once. The leading ten clones occupy 0.11% of the sample.

Including the terminal cysteine and phenylalanine, the CDR3 comprises 13 residues. Only CDR3 DNA is held: 39 bases, read in frame from base 1. According to the germline V gene, CDR1 reads MGHDK and CDR2 reads SYGVNS. The V and J ends are trimmed by 1 base and 3 bases, leaving 7 bases between them. For the CD8 naive samples, CD45RO-negative cells were positively selected for CCR7, yielding a CD45RA+CCR7+ population from which TemRA cells were excluded. The donors were healthy, HIV-negative adults with no recently reported acute infections or vaccinations. Every donor was a Caucasian adult living in Nashville, Tennessee, USA. Blood was collected by leukapheresis, and PBMCs were isolated by Ficoll-Histopaque density gradient centrifugation and then cryopreserved in liquid nitrogen vapor phase. Analytical flow cytometry was used to check the purity and quantity of each magnetically sorted T cell population. From each sorted fraction, genomic DNA was isolated and quantified by UV absorbance on a Nanodrop 2000c.

What the authors observed across the whole study: Sampling was restricted to blood, and TCR repertoires in tissue are likely to differ from TCR repertoires in blood. Because the study included a small number of donors, the genetic and exposure-history diversity represented was limited. Even with the large sequencing depth, rarefaction of the sorted-subset datasets indicated that sequencing was incomplete. Compared with non-shared clonotypes, the clonotypes found in all four sorted-subset donors had higher generation probabilities. Pairwise subsampling led to the expectation that sequencing depth would affect the degree of clonotype sharing among donors. Sharing across a few donors was observed for approximately 5% of naive CD4, under 4% of naive CD8, about 2.5% of memory CD4, and 0.4% of memory CD8 clonotypes. Estimated clonotype richness was generally larger for naive than for memory subsets.

The sequence was collected from a woman aged 30 to 39 in good health. The V and J genes are TRBV25-1 and TRBJ2-7, with the D gene too uncertain to name. Sequenced: naive CD8+ T cells sorted from blood. What this sample's cell subset or site label stands for: CD45RA+CCR7+. The CDR3 amino acid sequence is: CASSELGNYEQYF. The sequenced DNA is TGTGCCAGCAGTGAATTGGGGAACTACGAGCAGTACTTC.